The 3 T cell receptor beta chains listed next were all sequenced from one sample in a study of Ad26.COV2.S vaccination and SARS-CoV-2 variants. Treatment denoted: around 19 received Ad26.COV2.S at low or high dose, single or two shots; 5 received placebo; per-sample allocation not given. Sampling took place 63 days after the first vaccine or placebo injection. Assay: immunoSEQ multiplex PCR; the TCRdb copy retains only in-frame clones and omits some. Among 350,000 to 550,000 clones listed, roughly nine tenths were seen once. The input for sequencing was peripheral blood, taken in a trial of Ad26.COV2.S vaccine versus placebo. These receptors all come from a person aged 18 to 65 who received the Ad26.COV2.S COVID-19 vaccine or a placebo.

V and J are TRBV7-2 and TRBJ1-1; D is unresolved. Trimming stripped 6 bases from V and 0 bases from J, with 8 bases between. The CDR3 length is 13 residues. Germline CDR1 SGHTA, CDR2 FQGNSA. The CDR3 DNA follows: TGTGCCAGCAGTTACGGATTGAACACTGAAGCTTTCTTT. Amino acid sequence: CASSYGLNTEAFF.

This sequence joins TRBV10-3 and TRBJ1-2; the D gene is possibly TRBD1 (6 bases). This CDR3 has 16 amino acids. Germline loops: CDR1 ENHRY, CDR2 SYGVKD. V lost 0 bases and J lost 3, with 14 bases in between. CDR3: CAISESKSGEDYGYTF. DNA for the CDR3: TGTGCCATCAGTGAGTCGAAGTCAGGGGAAGACTATGGCTACACCTTC.

CDR3: CASLRTVNTGELFF. Here the CDR3 DNA reads TGCGCCAGCTTACGGACAGTTAACACCGGGGAGCTGTTTTTT. The chain employs TRBV5-1 and TRBJ2-2; weak D call: TRBD1 (6 bases). Per the germline V gene, CDR1 is SGHRS and CDR2 is YFSETQ. V was shortened by 7 bases and J by 2 bases, with 12 bases between the two germline ends. The CDR3 runs to 14 residues.